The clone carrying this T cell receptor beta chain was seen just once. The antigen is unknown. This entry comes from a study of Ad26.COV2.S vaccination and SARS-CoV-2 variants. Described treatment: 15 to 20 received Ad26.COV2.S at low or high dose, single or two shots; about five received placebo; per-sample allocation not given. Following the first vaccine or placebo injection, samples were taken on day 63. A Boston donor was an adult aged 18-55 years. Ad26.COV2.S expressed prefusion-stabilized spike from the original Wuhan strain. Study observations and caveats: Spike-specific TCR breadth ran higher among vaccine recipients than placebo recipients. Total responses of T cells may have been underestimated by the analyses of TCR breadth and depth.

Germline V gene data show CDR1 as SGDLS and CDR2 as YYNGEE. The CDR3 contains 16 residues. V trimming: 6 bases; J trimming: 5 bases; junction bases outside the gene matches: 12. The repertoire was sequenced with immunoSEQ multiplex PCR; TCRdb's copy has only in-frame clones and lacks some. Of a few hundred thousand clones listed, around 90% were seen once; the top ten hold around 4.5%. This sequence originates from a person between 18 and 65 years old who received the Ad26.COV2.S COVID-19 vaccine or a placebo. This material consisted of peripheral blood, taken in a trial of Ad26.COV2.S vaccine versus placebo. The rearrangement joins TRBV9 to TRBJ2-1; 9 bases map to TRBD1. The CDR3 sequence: CASNDVAGTGNNEQFF. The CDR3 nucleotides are TGTGCCAGCAATGATGTAGCTGGGACAGGGAACAATGAGCAGTTCTTC. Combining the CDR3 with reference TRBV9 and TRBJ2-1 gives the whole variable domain DSGVTQTPKHLITATGQRVTLRCSPRSGDLSVYWYQQSLDQGLQFLIQYYNGEERAKGNILERFSAQQFPDLHSELNLSSLELGDSALYFCASNDVAGTGNNEQFFGPGTRLTVL.